This TCR beta chain was captured in a study of T cells in localized non-small cell lung cancer. Study results and caveats: Peak T cell clonality was found in uninvolved adjacent lung, exceeding tumor. The study linked higher blood T cell density to longer overall survival. It remains possible that heterogeneity exists, since only one tumor region was sequenced.

As regards this clone: As yet, its antigen is unknown.

Profiled with immunoSEQ multiplex PCR; TCRdb holds only in-frame clones, not every one. The sample contains tens of thousands of clones, approximately 90% of which appear only once. CDR1 and CDR2 (germline): MNHEY, SVGAGI. This CDR3 has 14 amino acids. With 6 bases clipped from V and 7 bases from J, the junction kept 6 bases outside the gene matches. The material sequenced was peripheral blood, taken before any cancer treatment. The chain recombines TRBV6-5 with TRBJ1-6; 7 bases are a match to TRBD1. The TCR originated in a woman aged 40-69 years with stage I squamous cell lung carcinoma. The CDR3 protein is CASSVQGVNSPLHF. The CDR3, as DNA: TGTGCCAGCAGCGTGCAGGGGGTAAATTCACCCCTCCACTTT.